Listed below are T cell receptor beta chains from one sample, sequenced in a study of CD8+CD57+ T cells in acquired aplastic anemia. One entry per CDR3 protein, called by TCRdb with MiXCR from the reads. The table shows a few hundred thousand distinct CDR3 sequences, with about a third occurring only once. Sample: sorted CD4+, CD8+, or CD8+CD57+ T cells (not recorded which) from PBMCs. The receptors were sampled from a human donor in good health, serving as a control. Each CDR3 is given with its conserved first and last residue. The D gene is left open where the match is weak. A row's size may be missing; if present it is once, few, many or a size class.

>TRBD1|TRBJ2-4|NA|TRBV5-1
TGCGCCAGCAGCCCCCGGACAGGGGACATTCAGTACTTC
CASSPRTGDIQYF
>TRBD1|TRBJ1-5|NA|TRBV19
TGTGCCAGTAGTAACGACAGGGACGATCAGCCCCAGCATTTT
CASSNDRDDQPQHF
>TRBD2|TRBJ2-5|NA|TRBV10-3
TGTGCCATCAGTGAGATAGCGGGGCAAGAGACCCAGTACTTC
CAISEIAGQETQYF
>TRBD1|TRBJ1-2|few|TRBV2
TGTGCCAGCAGCTATCGGACAGGGAATGGCTACACCTTC
CASSYRTGNGYTF
>NA|TRBJ1-4|NA|TRBV29-1
TGCAGCGCACGGACTAGCGGGGGGGCCTTGTTCGGTGAAAAACTGTTTTTT
CSARTSGGALFGEKLFF
>TRBD1|TRBJ2-5|few|TRBV18
TGTGCCAGCTCACCCCCGGACAGGGGGCGAGGAGAGACCCAGTACTTC
CASSPPDRGRGETQYF
>NA|TRBJ1-1|few|TRBV3-1
TGTGCCAGCAGCCAATGGGAGACGAACACTGAAGCTTTCTTT
CASSQWETNTEAFF
>NA|TRBJ1-2|many|TRBV4-2
TGTGCCAGCAGCCGGATAAAAGTACAGGGTATGGACTATGGCTACACCTTC
CASSRIKVQGMDYGYTF
>NA|TRBJ1-1|NA|TRBV10-3
TGTGCCATCAGGGGGGCTAACACTGAAGCTTTCTTT
CAIRGANTEAFF
>TRBD1|TRBJ2-1|many|TRBV19
TGTGCCAGTAGTAGGACAGGGAGCTCCTACAATGAGCAGTTCTTC
CASSRTGSSYNEQFF
>NA|TRBJ1-1|NA|TRBV6-1
TGTGCCAGCAACCCTGGGCTGCGGCTCGAAGCTTTCTTT
CASNPGLRLEAFF
>NA|TRBJ2-1|few|TRBV27
TGTGCCAGCAGCCGAGACGGGACTTTCAAACAGTTCTTC
CASSRDGTFKQFF
>NA|TRBJ2-7|once|TRBV19
TGTGCCAGTAGTATAAAGCGAGCGGAGCACTACGAGCAGTACTTC
CASSIKRAEHYEQYF
>NA|TRBJ1-1|many|TRBV29-1
TGCAGCGTTGAACTGGTGAACACTGAAGCTTTCTTT
CSVELVNTEAFF
>NA|TRBJ2-7|few|TRBV6-1
TGTGCCAGCAGCTACCCCGGGGCTAACAACGAGCAGTACTTC
CASSYPGANNEQYF
>NA|TRBJ2-2|NA|TRBV19
TGTGCCAGTAGTATTGGAGCTTACGGGGAGCTGTTTTTT
CASSIGAYGELFF
>TRBD1|TRBJ2-2|NA|TRBV9
TGTGCCAGCAGCGTAGGGACAGGGGGCTACACCGGGGAGCTGTTTTTT
CASSVGTGGYTGELFF
>NA|TRBJ1-1|many|TRBV4-1
TGCGCCAGCAGCTCCATCGTGAACACTGAAGCTTTCTTT
CASSSIVNTEAFF
>NA|TRBJ2-7|NA|TRBV25-1
TGTGCCAGCAGTGAAGCGCTCGAGCAGTACTTC
CASSEALEQYF
>NA|TRBJ2-1|many|TRBV19
TGTGCCAGTAGTATAAGCGTTATCTCCTACAATGAGCAGTTCTTC
CASSISVISYNEQFF
>NA|TRBJ1-1|many|TRBV11-2
TGTGCCAGCAGCTCCCCTTCGGTCACCGAAGCTTTCTTT
CASSSPSVTEAFF
>TRBD1|TRBJ1-5|many|TRBV12-5
TGTGCTAGTGGTTTGGGAACAGGGGAGGGACAGCCCCAGCATTTT
CASGLGTGEGQPQHF
>NA|TRBJ1-1|few|TRBV20-1
TGCAGTGCTAGAAACGGGGGTTACACTGAAGCTTTCTTT
CSARNGGYTEAFF
>NA|TRBJ2-1|few|TRBV6-5
TGTGCCAGCAGTTGGGGGGGGGCGTACGAGCAGTTCTTC
CASSWGGAYEQFF
>NA|TRBJ1-1|NA|TRBV7-8
TGTGCCAGCAGCCCCCGGACCAGGATCTTCTCTCCTGAAGCTTTCTTT
CASSPRTRIFSPEAFF
>TRBD1|TRBJ2-7|NA|TRBV4-1
TGCGCCAGCGGGGCGGGACAGGGGGAGGTCTACGAGCAGTACTTC
CASGAGQGEVYEQYF
>NA|TRBJ1-6|few|TRBV28
TGTGCCAGCAGACTGGGCTATAATTCACCCCTCCACTTT
CASRLGYNSPLHF
>NA|TRBJ1-1|many|TRBV7-8
TGTGCCAGCAGCTCCTTTGAGAACACTGAAGCTTTCTTT
CASSSFENTEAFF
>TRBD2|TRBJ2-1|NA|TRBV11-1
TGTGCCAGCAGCTTATCTTTCGCGACTAGCGGGAGAACTGGCTACAATGAGCAGTTCTTC
CASSLSFATSGRTGYNEQFF
>NA|TRBJ2-2|NA|TRBV9
TGTGCCAGCAGCCCCCATTATAACACCGGGGAGCTGTTTTTT
CASSPHYNTGELFF
>NA|TRBJ2-6|NA|TRBV15
TGTGCCAGCAGTGTAGAGGGCAGGGGGGCCAACGTCCTGACTTTC
CASSVEGRGANVLTF
>TRBD1|TRBJ2-7|NA|TRBV2
TGTGCCAGCCGGGACAGGGGATTTGGCGAGCAGTACTTC
CASRDRGFGEQYF
>NA|TRBJ1-2|NA|TRBV19
TGTGCCAGTAGTATCGCACGACAAAATAGCTACACCTTC
CASSIARQNSYTF
>NA|TRBJ1-1|many|TRBV24-1
TGTGCCACCAGTGAGGCGAACACTGAAGCTTTCTTT
CATSEANTEAFF
>NA|TRBJ2-4|few|TRBV19
TGTGCCAGTAATTTCGGGGGAGCCAAAAACATTCAGTACTTC
CASNFGGAKNIQYF
>NA|TRBJ2-1|NA|TRBV11-2
TGTGCCAGCAGCTCCCTGTGGACGGAATACAATGAGCAGTTCTTC
CASSSLWTEYNEQFF
>NA|TRBJ1-5|many|TRBV6-1
TGTGCCAGCGGTCAGCCCCAGCATTTT
CASGQPQHF
>NA|TRBJ2-7|many|TRBV6-6
TGTGCCAGCAGTTACGGGCGACAGCCCTACGAGCAGTACTTC
CASSYGRQPYEQYF
>NA|TRBJ2-7|many|TRBV5-6
TGTGCCAGCAGCAAGAGCGGGACACCGGCCTACGAGCAGTACTTC
CASSKSGTPAYEQYF
>NA|TRBJ2-7|many|TRBV20-1
TGCAGTGCTTCACCGAGGGAGTACGAGCAGTACTTC
CSASPREYEQYF
>NA|TRBJ2-5|NA|TRBV10-3
TGTGCCATCAGTGGACCACGAAGCTCTTACCAAGAGACCCAGTACTTC
CAISGPRSSYQETQYF
>NA|TRBJ1-1|few|TRBV25-1
TGTGCCAGCAGTGCTCCGACGGGCCAAAACACTGAAGCTTTCTTT
CASSAPTGQNTEAFF
>NA|TRBJ1-4|NA|TRBV12-3/TRBV12-4
TGTGCCAGCACTGGGTCCGTCGGGGCGGGAAAAGAAAAACTGTTTTTT
CASTGSVGAGKEKLFF
>NA|TRBJ2-1|many|TRBV7-6
TGTGCCAGCAGCTTAGCAGGGCACAATGAGCAGTTCTTC
CASSLAGHNEQFF
>NA|TRBJ2-3|many|TRBV20-1
TGCAGTGGGGGACCCTCCACAGATACGCAGTATTTT
CSGGPSTDTQYF
>NA|TRBJ1-5|NA|TRBV24-1
TGTGCCACCCAGCCGGGGGGAGGAGCTCAGCCCCAGCATTTT
CATQPGGGAQPQHF
>TRBD2|TRBJ2-7|few|TRBV7-2
TGTGCCAGCAGAGGACTAGCGGCCTACGAGCAGTACTTC
CASRGLAAYEQYF
>NA|TRBJ1-6|once|TRBV2
TGTGCCAGCAGGGCGCTTAGGGAGGATTCACCCCTCCACTTT
CASRALREDSPLHF
>TRBD1|TRBJ1-2|many|TRBV20-1
TGCAGTGCTTTACAGGGGGCGCAGTTTGGCTACACCTTC
CSALQGAQFGYTF
>NA|TRBJ1-6|NA|TRBV10-3
TGTGCCATCCAGCAAGGAGGCAGGAATAATTCACCCCTCCACTTT
CAIQQGGRNNSPLHF
>NA|TRBJ1-3|many|TRBV10-1
TGCGCCAGCAGCGGGAACTCTGGAAACACCATATATTTT
CASSGNSGNTIYF